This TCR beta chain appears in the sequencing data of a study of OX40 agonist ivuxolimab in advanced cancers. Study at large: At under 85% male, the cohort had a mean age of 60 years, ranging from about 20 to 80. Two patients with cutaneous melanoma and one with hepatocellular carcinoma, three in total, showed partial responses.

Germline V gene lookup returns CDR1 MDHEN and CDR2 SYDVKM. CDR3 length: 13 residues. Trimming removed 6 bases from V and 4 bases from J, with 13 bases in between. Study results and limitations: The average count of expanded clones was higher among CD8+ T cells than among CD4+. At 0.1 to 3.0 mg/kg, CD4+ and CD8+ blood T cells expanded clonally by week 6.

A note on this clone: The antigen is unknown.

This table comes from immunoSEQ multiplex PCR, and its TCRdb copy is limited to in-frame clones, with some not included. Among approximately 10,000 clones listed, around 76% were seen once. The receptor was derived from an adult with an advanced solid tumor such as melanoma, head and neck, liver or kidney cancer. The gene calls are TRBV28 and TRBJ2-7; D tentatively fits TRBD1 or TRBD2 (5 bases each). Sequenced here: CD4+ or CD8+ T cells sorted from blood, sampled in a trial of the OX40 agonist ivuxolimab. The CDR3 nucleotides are TGTGCCAGCAGGAGGACATGGGAGTACGAGCAGTACGTC. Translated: CASRRTWEYEQYV.